The source of this T cell receptor beta chain is a study of radiation and T cells in renal cell carcinoma (TCRdb year 2020). Study-wide context: The samples were obtained from a clinical trial, where primary renal cell carcinomas were treated with 15 Gy stereotactic body radiation therapy and then removed by nephrectomy 4 weeks afterward. In total, about 51 samples underwent TCR beta sequencing: about 26 tumors plus 27 peripheral blood samples. Across all 55 or so samples, 4,016,671 unique CDR3 nucleotide sequences, encoding 2,658,974 unique CDR3 amino acid sequences, were identified. Study-wide findings and limitations: Top tumor clonotypes rose in blood from baseline to 2 weeks post-radiation, then contracted by 4 weeks, suggesting transient expansion of tumor-resident clones. No pretreatment tumor biopsies were available, so the baseline intratumoral presence of clonotypes could not be determined. Dynamics of the blood repertoire were not tracked past 4 weeks after treatment. Because the trial had a single-armed design, the trial could not examine how radiation dose or scheduling affected the TCR repertoire.

In light of the paper, this sample's time point label describes: baseline pretreatment blood. Per the publication, the treatment or condition label means: 15 Gy SBRT to primary tumor, nephrectomy 4 weeks later. To follow tumor-enriched clonotypes, peripheral blood was collected serially from radiation-treated patients at baseline and again at 2 weeks and 4 weeks after SBRT. All patients had renal cell carcinoma with clear cell pathology. The QIAamp DNA Blood Mini Kit (Qiagen) was used to prepare genomic DNA for TCR sequencing. Only samples passing all quality control checks were included in the analyses. The immunoSEQ kit was used, according to the manufacturer's recommendations, to generate TCR beta libraries from genomic DNA. Library preparation used a first multiplex PCR with proprietary primers, then a second PCR adding unique barcodes, with bead cleanups after each round. A kit-provided positive control reaction and a negative control reaction were included in every sample batch. The final libraries were assessed on an Agilent 4200 TapeStation D1000 ScreenTape, pooled by volume, and quantified by qPCR. Sequencing was performed on an Illumina NextSeq500 using a MidOutput 150-cycle cartridge, with 156 Read1 cycles, 15 Index1 cycles, and the kit custom primers. The pooled library was loaded at around 0.98 pM, with an approximately 20% PhiX control spiked in. Regarding the original processing steps: Vendor-processed data were analyzed in R, and a clonotype was defined as all T cells sharing the same CDR3 nucleotide sequence. For clone abundance analyses, frequencies were normalized to the 10,000 most abundant clones in each sample. Public T cell clones, averaging fewer than five per sample, were removed before analysis. An abundance difference of at least 32-fold between compartments was the criterion for calling clonotypes tumor-enriched or baseline blood-enriched. Clonotypes expanded or contracted between blood time points were identified with a beta-binomial differential abundance model. Tumor-blood repertoire similarity was measured with the Baroni-Urbani and Buser coefficient, and groups were compared using two-tailed Wilcoxon tests in R. TCRdb holds this immuneACCESS table with in-frame rearrangements only. Some clones are missing; in checked studies, unresolved V genes explain under half, and the rest has no known cause. The V and J calls and clone size are taken from that table; D and trimming were inferred from the DNA. The sample records 95,000 or so clones, 80% to 90% of which are singletons. Of the sample, over 6% falls within the top ten clones.

CDR1 and CDR2 are read off the germline V gene (reference sequence) as SEHNR and FQNEAQ. The trim is 7 bases for V and 2 bases for J, with a gap of 14 bases between the germline ends. Taken from cysteine to phenylalanine, the CDR3 has 14 residues. Only the CDR3 part of the read is kept: 42 bases, read in frame from the first base. On this clone itself: Its binding antigen is unknown. Base qualities are not at hand, and no much larger clone is one base apart.

The TCR comes from a man aged 50 to 59 with renal cell carcinoma. The chain is assembled from TRBV7-9 and TRBJ2-5, with TRBD2 perhaps the D gene, on 6 matching bases. The sequencing used blood, collected from a patient whose treatment included radiotherapy and nephrectomy. The base sequence is TGTGCCAGCACGGGGGTCACGGGGCAAGAGACCCAGTACTTC. It specifies CASTGVTGQETQYF.